Below, 23 T cell receptor beta chains from the same sample are listed, as sequenced in a study of response to subunit inactivated influenza vaccine. TCRdb used MiXCR to reprocess the RT-PCR reads, holding one entry per CDR3 protein. This sample has approximately 480,000 distinct CDR3 sequences, with approximately 9.9% found just once. The starting material was PBMCs from blood, obtained roughly 46 days after vaccination. The origin of the receptors is a man in his forties or fifties who received an inactivated influenza vaccine.

The gene calls are TRBV4-1 and TRBJ2-3; D is undetermined. The germline V gene has CDR1 MGHRA and CDR2 YSYEKL. This CDR3 is built from 15 residues. V was trimmed by 0 bases and J by 2 bases, leaving 9 bases between them. CDR3 in amino acids: CASSQDGVPTDTQYF. CDR3 sequence (DNA): TGCGCCAGCAGCCAAGATGGGGTCCCCACAGATACGCAGTATTTT.

The V and J genes are TRBV6-2 or TRBV6-3 and TRBJ2-1; D ambiguous. The CDR3 has 14 amino acids. Germline assignment: CDR1 MNHEY and CDR2 SVGEGT. Trimming removed 5 bases from V and 9 bases from J, with 17 bases in between. The DNA of the CDR3 is TGTGCCAGCAGTACGGTATCTGGCCTAAGTGAGCAGTTCTTC. Encoded protein: CASSTVSGLSEQFF.

At least ten counts were recorded for this clonotype. The chain is built from TRBV5-1 and TRBJ2-1; 10 bases are a match to TRBD1. The CDR3 is 15 amino acids. The V gene end was trimmed by 0 bases and the J gene end by 6 bases; junction bases not matched to a gene: 3. The germline CDR1 and CDR2 sequences are SGHRS and YFSETQ. This chain's CDR3 is CASSLGGTGANEQFF. The CDR3 coding sequence is TGCGCCAGCAGCTTGGGGGGGACAGGGGCCAATGAGCAGTTCTTC.

As for this clonotype: One end of the junction varies from germline; a read error may be responsible. The chain combines TRBV11-2 with TRBJ2-7, with a tentative D call TRBD1 (6 bases). Per germline, CDR1 SGHAT and CDR2 FQNNGV. The CDR3 contains 14 residues. CDR3 loop: CASSLETGTYEQYF. DNA of the CDR3: TGTGCCAGCAGCCTAGAAACAGGGACCTACGAGCAGTACTTC.

The chain has TRBV12-3 or TRBV12-4 and TRBJ2-3, with TRBD2 matching over 10 bases. J gave up 3 bases and V 5 bases, and 8 bases lay outside the gene matches. There are 16 residues in the CDR3. This CDR3 reads CASSPQAGGQTDTQYF. The DNA of the CDR3 is TGTGCCAGCAGTCCCCAAGCGGGGGGGCAAACAGATACGCAGTATTTT.

Note on this clonotype: One end of the junction varies from germline; a read error may be responsible. The chain combines TRBV11-2 with TRBJ2-1; 7 nucleotides align to TRBD2. CDR3 length equals 15 residues. CDR1 is SGHAT, CDR2 FQNNGV, per germline. The CDR3 loop is CASSGLAGVYNDQFF. CDR3 nucleotide sequence: TGTGCCAGCAGCGGGCTCGCGGGGGTTTACAATGACCAGTTCTTC.

In this sample, this clonotype turned up many times. The chain's CDR3 is CASSPGRDTQYF. In nucleotides, the CDR3 is TGTGCCAGCAGCCCCGGTCGAGATACGCAGTATTTT. V usage is TRBV7-9 and J usage is TRBJ2-3; unclear D gene. Germline V lookup: CDR1 SEHNR, CDR2 FQNEAQ (reference sequence). The V end was cut by 5 bases, the J end by 5 bases, with 8 bases between. This CDR3 is 12 amino acids long. The entire variable domain, with the rest obtained from reference TRBV7-9 and TRBJ2-3, is as follows: DTGVSQNPRHKITKRGQNVTFRCDPISEHNRLYWYRQTLGQGPEFLTYFQNEAQLEKSRLLSDRFSAERPKGSFSTLEIQRTEQGDSAMYLCASSPGRDTQYFGPGTRLTVL.

The rearrangement uses TRBV7-2 and TRBJ2-7; TRBD2 might be the D (6 bases). Trimming left V 1 base short and J 5 bases short, with 21 bases between. The germline gives CDR1 SGHTA, CDR2 FQGNSA. This CDR3 region has 17 residues. This CDR3 is CASSLVRLLRGSNEQYF. CDR3 DNA sequence: TGTGCCAGCAGCTTAGTTCGCTTGCTTCGGGGGTCCAACGAGCAGTACTTC.

This clonotype appeared a few times. The chain couples TRBV20-1 to TRBJ2-7; a weak D match, TRBD2 (5 bases). The germline V gene encodes CDR1 DFQATT and CDR2 SNEGSKA (reference sequence). The germline V and J ends were trimmed by 6 bases and 3 bases, with 12 bases remaining between them. There are 12 residues in the CDR3. The CDR3 here is CSASTNFYEQYF. CDR3 DNA: TGCAGTGCGTCGACTAACTTCTACGAGCAGTACTTC.

This clonotype was observed a handful of times. The genes are TRBV5-1 and TRBJ2-3, with D possibly TRBD2 on 6 matching bases. Germline CDR1 is SGHRS and CDR2 is YFSETQ. The CDR3 sequence is 17 residues long. Trimming removed 4 bases at V and 3 bases at J, with 21 bases between. For the CDR3, the DNA is TGCGCCAGCAGCCTCTCGCTTGGCGGGAAGGTGACAGATACGCAGTATTTT. Translating gives CASSLSLGGKVTDTQYF. The full variable domain, completed using reference TRBV5-1 and TRBJ2-3, is KAGVTQTPRYLIKTRGQQVTLSCSPISGHRSVSWYQQTPGQGLQFLFEYFSETQRNKGNFPGRFSGRQFSNSRSEMNVSTLELGDSALYLCASSLSLGGKVTDTQYFGPGTRLTVL.

This sequence joins TRBV18 and TRBJ1-2, with TRBD1 identical over 8 bases. The CDR3 is 15 amino acids. Looked up from germline, CDR1 is KGHSH and CDR2 is LQKENI. Unmatched junction bases numbered 9, after V lost 5 bases and J lost 4 bases. CDR3 nucleotide sequence: TGTGCCAGCTCAACGCAGGGGGCGGACGCCTATGGCTACACCTTC. Translation gives CASSTQGADAYGYTF.

The V gene is TRBV7-2, the J gene TRBJ1-1; TRBD1 is a possible D gene (6 bases). Germline V lookup: CDR1 SGHTA, CDR2 FQGNSA. CDR3 length equals 15 residues. V was clipped by 5 bases and J by 0 bases, with 13 bases between them. CDR3 sequence (DNA): TGTGCCAGCAGCCCAGCGACAGGTTTGAACACTGAAGCTTTCTTT. Translating gives CASSPATGLNTEAFF.

The V call is TRBV20-1, the J call TRBJ1-2; D remains ambiguous. The CDR3 spans 11 residues. Germline CDR1 DFQATT, CDR2 SNEGSKA (reference sequence). The ends were cut back, 0 bases at V and 6 bases at J, with 5 bases in the middle. CDR3: CSARDSDGYTF. CDR3 coding DNA: TGCAGTGCTAGAGATTCGGATGGCTACACCTTC.

This clonotype was seen a handful of times. This chain joins TRBV6-1 and TRBJ1-2; 7 bases align to TRBD1. Germline CDR1 reads MNHNS; CDR2 reads SASEGT. The V segment lost 5 bases and the J segment 2 bases; nucleotides outside the gene matches: 8. The length of the CDR3 is 15 residues. This CDR3 is CASSKDNRGNYGYTF. For the CDR3, the DNA is TGTGCCAGCAGTAAAGACAACAGGGGAAACTATGGCTACACCTTC.

This clonotype was detected a few times. The chain has TRBV6-1 and TRBJ2-3, with 8 nucleotides matching TRBD1. CDR1 and CDR2 from the germline V gene are MNHNS and SASEGT. J gave up 5 bases and V 8 bases, and 9 bases lay outside the gene matches. The CDR3 is 14 residues long. The CDR3 loop reads CASSWQGAGDTQYF. In nucleotides, the CDR3 is TGTGCCAGCTCCTGGCAGGGGGCAGGAGATACGCAGTATTTT.

Many counts were recorded for this clonotype. The rearrangement uses TRBV7-2 and TRBJ2-2, with 8 bases matching TRBD2. This CDR3 has 14 amino acids. Germline V lookup: CDR1 SGHTA, CDR2 FQGNSA. With 3 bases clipped from V and 5 bases from J, the junction kept 2 bases outside the gene matches. This chain's CDR3 is CASSFTSGTGELFF. DNA for the CDR3: TGTGCCAGCAGCTTTACTAGCGGTACCGGGGAGCTGTTTTTT. Full variable domain (remainder filled in from reference TRBV7-2 and TRBJ2-2): GAGVSQSPSNKVTEKGKDVELRCDPISGHTALYWYRQSLGQGLEFLIYFQGNSAPDKSGLPSDRFSAERTGGSVSTLTIQRTQQEDSAVYLCASSFTSGTGELFFGEGSRLTVL.

This chain uses TRBV7-2 with TRBJ2-3; D ambiguous. This CDR3 has 15 amino acids. The germline CDR1 and CDR2 sequences are SGHTA and FQGNSA. Trimming left V 1 base short and J 4 bases short, with 12 bases between. The CDR3 region has the DNA TGTGCCAGCAGCTTAGGTCGGCTTCGGTCAGATACGCAGTATTTT. Protein sequence: CASSLGRLRSDTQYF.

At least ten counts were recorded for this clonotype. J is TRBJ2-7 and V is TRBV12-3 or TRBV12-4, with 13 bases matching TRBD2. V lost 7 bases and J lost 2; bases outside the gene matches: 8. This CDR3 has 16 amino acids. This chain's CDR3 is CASTSWGLAGTYEQYF. CDR3 DNA: TGTGCCAGCACCTCCTGGGGACTAGCGGGGACCTACGAGCAGTACTTC.

V and J are TRBV24-1 and TRBJ2-3; weak D call: TRBD2 (6 bases). V was shortened by 8 bases and J by 0 bases, with 17 bases between the two germline ends. Germline loops: CDR1 KGHDR, CDR2 SFDVKD. The CDR3 has 16 residues. The CDR3 region is CATKLGGTTSTDTQYF. Here the CDR3 DNA reads TGTGCCACCAAGTTGGGGGGTACAACTAGCACAGATACGCAGTATTTT.

Only a few counts were recorded for this clonotype. The chain uses TRBV2 and TRBJ2-4; a possible D gene is TRBD2 (5 bases). The CDR3 contains 15 residues. Trimming pared 4 bases from V and 3 bases from J, leaving 13 bases between. Germline values: CDR1 SNHLY, CDR2 FYNNEI. CDR3 sequence: CASSAAGRVKNIQYF. For the CDR3, the DNA is TGTGCCAGCAGTGCGGCGGGTAGAGTCAAAAACATTCAGTACTTC. Full variable domain (outside the CDR3, taken from reference TRBV2 and TRBJ2-4): EPEVTQTPSHQVTQMGQEVILRCVPISNHLYFYWYRQILGQKVEFLVSFYNNEISEKSEIFDDQFSVERPDGSNFTLKIRSTKLEDSAMYFCASSAAGRVKNIQYFGAGTRLSVL.

This clonotype was counted between two and nine times. This sequence joins TRBV5-1 and TRBJ2-5; D possibly corresponds to TRBD2 (6 bases). Germline CDR1 is SGHRS and CDR2 is YFSETQ. The CDR3 extends over 17 amino acids. V was clipped by 0 bases and J by 5 bases, with 20 bases between them. The CDR3 region has the DNA TGCGCCAGCAGCTTGGAACCTCCGGGGGTAGGTTTCGAGACCCAGTACTTC. Translation gives CASSLEPPGVGFETQYF.

Only a few counts were recorded for this clonotype. This chain joins TRBV2 and TRBJ2-5; no firm D call. CDR3 length equals 10 residues. Germline V lookup: CDR1 SNHLY, CDR2 FYNNEI. V lost 8 bases and J 1 base, leaving 2 bases between the germline ends. For the CDR3, the DNA is TGTGCCAGCCTCCAAGAGACCCAGTACTTC. This codes for CASLQETQYF.

This chain joins TRBV6-5 and TRBJ1-1; 8 bases align to TRBD1. CDR1 MNHEY and CDR2 SVGAGI come from the germline V gene. J lost 4 bases, V lost 0 bases, and 10 bases had no gene match. This CDR3 is 17 amino acids long. DNA of the CDR3: TGTGCCAGCAGTTACTCTCAGGGGGCGCTTTATAGCACTGAAGCTTTCTTT. Translation: CASSYSQGALYSTEAFF.